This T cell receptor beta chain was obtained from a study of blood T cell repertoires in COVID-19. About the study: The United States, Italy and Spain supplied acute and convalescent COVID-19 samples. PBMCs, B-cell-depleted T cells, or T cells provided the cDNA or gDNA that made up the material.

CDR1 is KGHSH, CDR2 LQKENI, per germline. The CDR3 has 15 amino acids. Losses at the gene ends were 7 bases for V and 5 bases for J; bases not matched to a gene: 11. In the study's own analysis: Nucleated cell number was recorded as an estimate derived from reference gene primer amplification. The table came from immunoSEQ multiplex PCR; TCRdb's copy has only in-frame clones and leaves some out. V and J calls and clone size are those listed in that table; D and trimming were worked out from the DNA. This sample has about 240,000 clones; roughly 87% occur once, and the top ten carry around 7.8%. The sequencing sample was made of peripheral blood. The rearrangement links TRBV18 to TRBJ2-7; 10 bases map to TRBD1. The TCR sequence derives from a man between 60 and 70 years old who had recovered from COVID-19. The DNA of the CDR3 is TGTGCCAGCTTCACCACGACAGGGGGCTTCAACGAGCAGTACTTC. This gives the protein CASFTTTGGFNEQYF.